Listed below are T cell receptor beta chains from one sample, sequenced in a study of CD8 T cells in ankylosing spondylitis. TCRdb re-analysed the 5' RACE reads in MiXCR, keeping a single row per CDR3 protein. The sample comprises around 90,000 distinct CDR3 sequences, more than 25% of which are singletons, and about 60% rests with the top ten. The sample was blood, either unsorted or a sorted T cell fraction (not recorded which). These receptors were collected from a male donor with ankylosing spondylitis or in good health (not recorded which). The CDR3 runs from the conserved cysteine through the conserved F or W. A D gene is named only where the DNA matches it firmly. Only part of the rows carry a size: once, few, many, or a class if the clone is expanded.

abundance | j_gene | d_gene | v_gene | CDR3aa | CDR3nt
. | TRBJ1-1 | . | TRBV7-8 | CASSLVGRPSTEAFF | TGTGCCAGCAGCTTAGTAGGACGGCCGAGCACTGAAGCTTTCTTT
many | TRBJ2-3 | TRBD2 | TRBV7-2 | CASSLDGGSTDTQYF | TGTGCCAGCAGCTTAGACGGGGGGAGCACAGATACGCAGTATTTT
. | TRBJ2-2 | TRBD1 | TRBV5-1 | CASQDRGLAGELFF | TGCGCCAGTCAAGACAGGGGGTTGGCCGGGGAGCTGTTTTTT
once | TRBJ2-4 | . | TRBV28 | CASSLWSWGPKNIQYF | TGTGCCAGCAGTTTGTGGTCGTGGGGGCCCAAAAACATTCAGTACTTC
few | TRBJ1-1 | . | TRBV20-1 | CSAPAMNTEAFF | TGCAGTGCACCCGCTATGAACACTGAAGCTTTCTTT
. | TRBJ1-1 | . | TRBV7-6 | CASSLAAPPGTEAFF | TGTGCCAGCAGCTTAGCCGCCCCGCCGGGCACTGAAGCTTTCTTT
few | TRBJ2-1 | . | TRBV7-2 | CASSPQNEQFF | TGTGCCAGCAGCCCCCAGAATGAGCAGTTCTTC
many | TRBJ1-4 | . | TRBV7-9 | CASTQRSYNEKLFF | TGTGCCAGCACGCAGAGGAGTTATAATGAAAAACTGTTTTTT
. | TRBJ1-2 | TRBD1 | TRBV25-1 | CASSGDRVRAEGYTF | TGTGCCAGCAGTGGCGACAGGGTGCGGGCTGAGGGCTACACCTTC
few | TRBJ1-2 | . | TRBV5-6 | CASSFPISSGYTF | TGTGCCAGCAGCTTTCCGATTTCGAGTGGCTACACCTTC
few | TRBJ1-1 | . | TRBV29-1 | CSVEGDSGPKNTEAFF | TGCAGCGTTGAAGGGGATTCCGGGCCGAAGAACACTGAAGCTTTCTTT
. | TRBJ1-2 | . | TRBV11-1 | CASSSNGWAELANYGYTF | TGTGCCAGCAGCTCGAACGGCTGGGCCGAACTGGCTAACTATGGCTACACCTTC
. | TRBJ1-6 | TRBD1 | TRBV25-1 | CASSAGTGGSPLHF | TGTGCCAGCAGTGCTGGGACAGGGGGCTCACCCCTCCACTTT
. | TRBJ2-5 | TRBD1 | TRBV14 | CASSQDRTGEIQETQYF | TGTGCCAGCAGCCAAGATCGGACAGGAGAAATCCAAGAGACCCAGTACTTC
. | TRBJ2-5 | . | TRBV7-8 | CASSLVTVQETQYF | TGTGCCAGCAGCTTAGTGACAGTCCAAGAGACCCAGTACTTC
few | TRBJ1-4 | . | TRBV5-1 | CASSQDLFGGPNEKLFF | TGCGCCAGCAGCCAAGACCTTTTCGGGGGCCCAAATGAAAAACTGTTTTTT
few | TRBJ1-3 | TRBD1 | TRBV20-1 | CSARDGTGGVGNTIYF | TGCAGTGCTAGAGATGGTACAGGGGGCGTCGGAAACACCATATATTTT
many | TRBJ2-3 | TRBD1 | TRBV5-6 | CASQFRAGQGEKDTQYF | TGTGCCAGCCAGTTTCGAGCGGGACAGGGAGAGAAAGATACGCAGTATTTT
. | TRBJ1-2 | . | TRBV6-6 | CASNEGPPGGYTF | TGTGCCAGCAACGAGGGCCCCCCGGGGGGCTACACCTTC
few | TRBJ1-2 | . | TRBV5-5 | CASSSTTVYGYTF | TGTGCCAGCAGCTCTACGACAGTCTATGGCTACACCTTC
few | TRBJ2-1 | TRBD1 | TRBV12-3/TRBV12-4 | CASSFTPDRGHVVMQFF | TGTGCCAGCAGTTTCACTCCCGACAGGGGCCATGTTGTCATGCAGTTCTTC
. | TRBJ1-1 | . | TRBV11-2 | CASSANRIMNTEAFF | TGTGCCAGCAGTGCTAACAGGATCATGAACACTGAAGCTTTCTTT
. | TRBJ1-2 | . | TRBV18 | CASSPSETGPAYTF | TGTGCCAGCTCACCATCCGAGACCGGGCCAGCCTACACCTTC
few | TRBJ2-2 | . | TRBV20-1 | CSARDVRGGTGELFF | TGCAGTGCTCGGGACGTACGGGGCGGGACCGGGGAGCTGTTTTTT